Following are 8 T cell receptor beta chains from one sample sequenced in a study of blood T cell repertoires in COVID-19. TCRdb keeps only in-frame clones here, not all; method: immunoSEQ multiplex PCR. This sample has some 200,000 clones; 80% to 90% occur once, and the top ten carry roughly 2.6%. Sequences were obtained from peripheral blood. The origin of the receptors is a man in his forties or fifties with active or convalescent COVID-19.

The chain has TRBV28 and TRBJ1-5, with 9 bases lining up with TRBD1. Germline V gene lookup returns CDR1 MDHEN and CDR2 SYDVKM. The CDR3 runs 16 residues. Trimming cost V 4 bases and J 3 bases; bases outside gene matches: 7. The CDR3 DNA sequence: TGTGCCAGCAGTTCCGCCGACAGGGGGAACAATCAGCCCCAGCATTTT. Its protein is CASSSADRGNNQPQHF.

The chain employs TRBV6-1 and TRBJ1-3, with D perhaps matching TRBD1 (5 bases). V was trimmed by 3 bases and J by 2 bases, leaving 5 bases between them. This CDR3 contains 13 residues. Germline V gene sequence: CDR1 MNHNS, CDR2 SASEGT. The CDR3 DNA sequence: TGTGCCAGCAGTGACAGGGCTGGAAACACCATATATTTT. It specifies CASSDRAGNTIYF.

This rearrangement joins TRBV5-6 to TRBJ2-4; tentative D call: TRBD1 (6 bases). V lost 4 bases and J lost 6, with 14 bases in between. The CDR3 sequence is 14 residues long. Germline CDR1 is SGHDT and CDR2 is YYEEEE. The CDR3 nucleotides read TGTGCCAGCAGCGGTGGGTACAGGGTAAACATTCAGTACTTC. This encodes CASSGGYRVNIQYF.

The CDR3 sequence is CASSLSTAGELFF. CDR3 bases: TGTGCCAGCAGTTTAAGTACGGCCGGGGAGCTGTTTTTT. The rearrangement links TRBV12-3 or TRBV12-4 to TRBJ2-2; D is undetermined. V shed 2 bases and J shed 6 bases, with 7 bases lying between them. The CDR3 has 13 amino acids.

The chain recombines TRBV9 with TRBJ1-6, with 8 nucleotides matching TRBD1. The ends lost 4 bases at V and 8 bases at J; junction bases unmatched: 8. CDR3 size: 15 residues. Germline assignment: CDR1 SGDLS and CDR2 YYNGEE. This chain's CDR3 is CASSHLQGADSPLHF. DNA for the CDR3: TGTGCCAGCAGCCACCTGCAGGGGGCCGATTCACCCCTCCACTTT.

The chain joins TRBV19 to TRBJ1-5, with TRBD1 as a possible D gene (6 bases). Trimming took 6 bases from V and 3 from J, leaving 18 bases between them. Germline V gene sequence: CDR1 LNHDA, CDR2 SQIVND (reference sequence). This CDR3 spans 16 amino acids. The CDR3 here is CASRNIDRTSNQPQHF. DNA of the CDR3: TGTGCCAGTAGGAATATAGACAGGACCTCCAATCAGCCCCAGCATTTT.

The V gene is TRBV30, the J gene TRBJ2-7, with D maybe TRBD2 (7 bases). The germline V and J ends were trimmed by 4 bases and 6 bases, with 16 bases remaining between them. This CDR3 has 13 residues. Germline V gives CDR1 GTSNPN, CDR2 SVGIG (reference sequence). DNA of the CDR3: TGTGCCTGGAAGGGGGGGGGATTTCGCGAGCAGTACTTC. Its translation: CAWKGGGFREQYF.

The J gene is TRBJ2-3, the V gene TRBV5-4, with D perhaps matching TRBD2 (6 bases). Per germline, CDR1 SGHNT and CDR2 YYREEE (reference sequence). Trimming removed 2 bases at V and 2 bases at J, with 15 bases between. The CDR3 length is 16 residues. This chain's CDR3 is CASSFNRGGNTDTQYF. The CDR3 coding sequence is TGTGCCAGCAGCTTTAACCGGGGCGGGAACACAGATACGCAGTATTTT.